These 15 T cell receptor beta chains were all obtained from the same sample, sequenced in a study of blood T cell repertoires in COVID-19. Only in-frame clones appear in the TCRdb table, and some are missing; sequencing was by immunoSEQ multiplex PCR. The sample yields 300,000 to 450,000 clones, 87% seen once. Sequenced: PBMCs or T cells enriched from blood (not recorded which). The receptors were gathered from a man aged 35 to 55 in a cohort exposed to, infected with or recovered from COVID-19 (not recorded which).

This clone has a handful of counts. The V gene is TRBV6-5, the J gene TRBJ1-4; D remains ambiguous. The ends were cut back, 5 bases at V and 5 bases at J, with 12 bases in the middle. This CDR3 has 14 amino acids. Germline loops: CDR1 MNHEY, CDR2 SVGAGI. CDR3 sequence: CASSPQEANEKLFF. In DNA form, the CDR3 reads TGTGCCAGCAGTCCTCAGGAAGCCAATGAAAAACTGTTTTTT.

The V and J genes are TRBV5-1 and TRBJ2-3, with TRBD2 matching over 11 bases. The CDR3 is made up of 15 amino acids. Germline values: CDR1 SGHRS, CDR2 YFSETQ. Germline trimming cut 4 bases from V and 3 bases from J; bases unmatched to any gene: 4. The CDR3 bases are TGCGCCAGCAGCCTACTAGCGGGAGCGACAGATACGCAGTATTTT. This codes for CASSLLAGATDTQYF.

This chain joins TRBV21-1 and TRBJ2-1; the table's D call of TRBD2 was not tested on the DNA. TRBV21-1 represents a pseudogene. The CDR3 has 19 amino acids. The CDR3 sequence: CASRNYLADTTVPYNEQFF. The CDR3 nucleotides read TGTGCCAGCAGAAATTATCTAGCGGACACAACGGTGCCCTACAATGAGCAGTTCTTC.

The chain recombines TRBV19 with TRBJ1-1; TRBD1 agrees at 8 bases. V dropped 6 bases and J dropped 0; count of bases not matched to a gene: 9. The CDR3 is 16 amino acids. CDR1 is LNHDA, CDR2 SQIVND, per germline (reference sequence). This CDR3 reads CASRTGQGFMNTEAFF. DNA of the CDR3: TGTGCCAGTAGGACCGGACAGGGCTTCATGAACACTGAAGCTTTCTTT.

The chain is built from TRBV6-5 and TRBJ1-1, with TRBD1 matching 11 bases. This CDR3 has 15 residues. Germline values: CDR1 MNHEY, CDR2 SVGAGI. V lost 7 bases to trimming and J lost 4 bases; unmatched junction nucleotides: 8. The CDR3 region is CASISPGTGGTEAFF. CDR3 DNA sequence: TGTGCCAGCATCTCCCCCGGGACAGGGGGCACTGAAGCTTTCTTT.

The rearrangement links TRBV27 to TRBJ2-7; 11 nucleotides match TRBD2. V gave up 4 bases and J gave up 2 bases; unmatched junction bases: 7. CDR1 and CDR2 (germline): MNHEY, SMNVEV (reference sequence). The CDR3 covers 16 residues. This CDR3 reads CASSSGGTSGAYEQYF. The DNA for the CDR3 is TGTGCCAGCAGTTCGGGAGGGACTAGCGGTGCCTACGAGCAGTACTTC.

This clone occurred once. The genes are TRBV3-1 (or the pseudogene TRBV3-2) and TRBJ2-5; D unclear. The CDR3 has 14 residues. Trimming removed 0 bases at V and 4 bases at J, with 9 bases between. CDR1 LGHDT and CDR2 YNNKEL come from the germline V gene (reference sequence). CDR3 coding DNA: TGTGCCAGCAGCCAAGATAGCCGGTTAGAGACCCAGTACTTC. It encodes CASSQDSRLETQYF.

The gene calls are TRBV30 and TRBJ2-1; the D gene is possibly TRBD2 (5 bases). This CDR3 region has 14 residues. Germline assignment: CDR1 GTSNPN and CDR2 SVGIG (reference sequence). The germline V and J ends were trimmed by 5 bases and 7 bases, with 18 bases remaining between them. The CDR3 DNA follows: TGTGCCTGGGAGGGTTATGGGAGTCGGAATGAGCAGTTCTTC. Translation gives CAWEGYGSRNEQFF.

The rearrangement joins TRBV28 to TRBJ1-1, with TRBD1 matching over 7 bases. CDR1 MDHEN and CDR2 SYDVKM come from the germline V gene. The CDR3 length is 14 residues. V dropped 5 bases and J dropped 7; count of bases not matched to a gene: 10. The chain's CDR3 is CASSLTTGKGEAFF. The CDR3 DNA sequence: TGTGCCAGCAGTCTAACGACAGGGAAAGGTGAAGCTTTCTTT.

The V and J genes are TRBV7-9 and TRBJ1-1; D is unresolved. Germline assignment: CDR1 SEHNR and CDR2 FQNEAQ (reference sequence). There are 12 residues in the CDR3. The V gene lost 3 bases and the J gene lost 10 bases, with 12 bases spanning the gap. The CDR3 nucleotides read TGTGCCAGCAGCTTCCGGCCCCGCGGAGCTTTCTTT. It encodes CASSFRPRGAFF.

The rearrangement links TRBV9 to TRBJ2-7; 7 nucleotides align to TRBD2. Looked up from germline, CDR1 is SGDLS and CDR2 is YYNGEE. The CDR3 length is 15 residues. With V trimmed by 5 bases and J by 3 bases, 11 bases remained unmatched. The DNA for the CDR3 is TGTGCCAGCAGTCCCCTGGAAGGGGACTACTACGAGCAGTACTTC. It translates to CASSPLEGDYYEQYF.

This clone appeared a single time. The gene calls are TRBV9 and TRBJ2-7, with 10 bases identical to TRBD2. With 0 bases clipped from V and 3 bases from J, the junction kept 3 bases outside the gene matches. This CDR3 is 15 amino acids long. Germline CDR1 is SGDLS and CDR2 is YYNGEE. As DNA, the CDR3 is TGTGCCAGCAGCGTAGACACTAGCGGGAACTACGAGCAGTACTTC. It specifies CASSVDTSGNYEQYF.

The V gene is TRBV2, the J gene TRBJ2-7, with TRBD2 as a possible D gene (5 bases). Per the germline V gene, CDR1 is SNHLY and CDR2 is FYNNEI. V dropped 7 bases and J dropped 2 bases, with 6 bases sitting between them. The CDR3 spans 11 residues. For the CDR3, the DNA is TGTGCCAGCACACTAGCCTACGAGCAGTACTTC. As protein: CASTLAYEQYF.

CDR3 in DNA: TGTGCCAGCAGCGTAGGACAGGGGCCTAATAGCAATCAGCCCCAGCATTTT. Its protein is CASSVGQGPNSNQPQHF. V gene TRBV5-8 combines with J gene TRBJ1-5; TRBD1 matches 9 bases. Germline V gene sequence: CDR1 SGHTS, CDR2 YDEGEE. V dropped 4 bases and J dropped 0; count of bases not matched to a gene: 8. The CDR3 contains 17 residues.

The V call is TRBV19, the J call TRBJ1-2; TRBD1 might be the D (5 bases). The germline V and J ends were trimmed by 3 bases and 2 bases, with 13 bases remaining between them. The CDR3 extends over 15 amino acids. CDR1 and CDR2 from the germline V gene are LNHDA and SQIVND (reference sequence). CDR3 DNA sequence: TGTGCCAGTAGTATTGAGAAGACAGCAAACTATGGCTACACCTTC. Translation gives CASSIEKTANYGYTF.